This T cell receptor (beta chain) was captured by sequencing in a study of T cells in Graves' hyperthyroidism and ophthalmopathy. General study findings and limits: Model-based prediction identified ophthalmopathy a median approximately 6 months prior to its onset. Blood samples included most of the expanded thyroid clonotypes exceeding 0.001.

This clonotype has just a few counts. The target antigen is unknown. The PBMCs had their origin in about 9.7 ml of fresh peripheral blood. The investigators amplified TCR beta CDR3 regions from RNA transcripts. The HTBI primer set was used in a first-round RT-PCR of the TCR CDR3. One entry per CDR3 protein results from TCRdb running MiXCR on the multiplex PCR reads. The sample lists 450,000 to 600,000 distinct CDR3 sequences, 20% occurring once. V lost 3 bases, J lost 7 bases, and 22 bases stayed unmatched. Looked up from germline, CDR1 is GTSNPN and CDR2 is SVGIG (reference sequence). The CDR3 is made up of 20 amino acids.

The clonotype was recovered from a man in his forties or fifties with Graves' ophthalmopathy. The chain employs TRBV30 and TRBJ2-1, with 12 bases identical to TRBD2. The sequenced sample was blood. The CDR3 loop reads CAWSRAPLAGGPWGWNEQFF. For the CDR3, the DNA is TGTGCCTGGAGCAGAGCCCCTCTAGCGGGGGGGCCCTGGGGTTGGAATGAGCAGTTCTTC.